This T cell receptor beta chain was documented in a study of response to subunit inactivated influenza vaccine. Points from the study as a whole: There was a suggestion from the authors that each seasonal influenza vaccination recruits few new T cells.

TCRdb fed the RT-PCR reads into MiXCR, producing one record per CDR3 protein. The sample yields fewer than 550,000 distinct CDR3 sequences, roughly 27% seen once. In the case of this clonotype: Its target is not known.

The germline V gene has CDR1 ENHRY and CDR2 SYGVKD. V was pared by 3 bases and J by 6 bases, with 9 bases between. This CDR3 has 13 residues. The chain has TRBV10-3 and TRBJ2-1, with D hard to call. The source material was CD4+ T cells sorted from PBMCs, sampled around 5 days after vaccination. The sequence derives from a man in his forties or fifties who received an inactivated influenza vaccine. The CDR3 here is CAISDLVSNEQFF. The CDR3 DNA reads TGTGCCATCAGTGACCTAGTGAGCAATGAGCAGTTCTTC.